The clone carrying this T cell receptor (beta chain) has just a few counts. This entry is derived from a study of T cells in Graves' hyperthyroidism and ophthalmopathy. RNA transcripts were the template for amplifying TCR beta CDR3 regions. First-round RT-PCR with HTBI primers amplified the TCR CDR3 region. TCRdb re-called the multiplex PCR reads with MiXCR, one entry per CDR3 protein. The sample lists a few hundred thousand distinct CDR3 sequences, around 18% seen once, with just under 45% in the top ten. Based on clinical symptoms, serum thyroxine and TRAb, thyroid ultrasound and orbital computed tomography, diagnoses were reached. This CDR3 is built from 16 residues. The V gene's germline CDR1 is ENHRY and CDR2 SYGVKD. The trim removed 6 bases at V and 6 bases at J, leaving 17 bases unmatched.

The origin of this receptor is a man aged 35 to 55 with Graves' hyperthyroidism. Source material: blood. The chain is built from TRBV10-3 and TRBJ2-7; 7 bases line up with TRBD1. The chain's CDR3 is CAISRSHPTGQFEQYF. CDR3 DNA: TGTGCCATCAGCCGCTCCCATCCGACAGGGCAATTCGAGCAGTACTTC.